The 9 T cell receptor beta chains presented below share a single source sample, sequenced in a study of tumor-infiltrating lymphocytes in primary liver carcinoma. Synthesis of TCR beta cDNA was carried out from around 500 ng total RNA with a constant-region primer. The TCR beta library was amplified through three nested multiplex PCR rounds in a modified ARM-PCR procedure. Use of TRBV1-TRBV30 forward primers with a C-beta reverse primer characterized the first two PCR rounds, which lasted approximately 11 cycles each. TCRdb re-analysed the multiplex PCR reads in MiXCR, keeping a single row per CDR3 protein. Of under 90,000 distinct CDR3 sequences listed, around 70% are singletons. From approximately 20-30 mg of unsorted bulk tissue, DNA and RNA were co-extracted together. The sequencing input was liver tumor tissue from sampling region 1. Noted subset: tumor region T1, superior pole. These TCRs come from a man aged 35 to 55 with primary liver carcinoma and hepatitis B virus infection.

The V gene is TRBV10-3, the J gene TRBJ2-7, with D hard to call. Trimming stripped 6 bases from V and 3 bases from J, with 18 bases between. CDR1 is ENHRY, CDR2 SYGVKD, per germline. The CDR3 is 15 amino acids. CDR3: CAISAGEQLGYEQYF. Written as DNA, the CDR3 is TGTGCCATCAGCGCAGGAGAACAGCTAGGCTACGAGCAGTACTTC.

Note on this clonotype: This sequence may be a read error, since a much larger clone differs from it by one base. The V call is TRBV30, the J call TRBJ1-3; D uncertain. Trimming removed 4 bases from V and 4 bases from J, with 14 bases in between. The CDR3 sequence is 14 residues long. Looked up from germline, CDR1 is GTSNPN and CDR2 is SVGIG (reference sequence). CDR3 in amino acids: CAWIVPGTGNTIYF. The CDR3 DNA is TGTGCCTGGATTGTCCCGGGCACGGGAAACACCATATATTTT.

This clonotype was counted many times. This sequence joins TRBV28 and TRBJ1-1; the match to TRBD1 covers 10 bases. This CDR3 has 15 amino acids. CDR1 and CDR2 from the germline V gene are MDHEN and SYDVKM. Trimming took 8 bases from V and 0 from J; bases not matched to a gene: 6. In DNA, the CDR3 is TGTGCCAGCCCTCCCGGGACAGGGGTGAACACTGAAGCTTTCTTT. Protein product: CASPPGTGVNTEAFF.

This chain connects TRBV7-8 to TRBJ2-1, with TRBD1 matching over 7 bases. The CDR3 sequence is 15 residues long. The V gene's germline CDR1 is SGHVS and CDR2 FQNEAQ. Trimming removed 10 bases from V and 2 bases from J; junction bases left unmatched: 11. The CDR3 coding sequence is TGTGCCAAGAGCGCTCGTGGGACAGCCTACAATGAGCAGTTCTTC. It translates to CAKSARGTAYNEQFF.

The CDR3: CASSPPGGGRSYEQYF. CDR3 DNA: TGTGCCAGCTCACCACCGGGGGGGGGAAGATCCTACGAGCAGTACTTC. The chain joins TRBV18 to TRBJ2-7; 7 bases match TRBD2. Germline CDR1 reads KGHSH; CDR2 reads LQKENI. The V gene end was trimmed by 0 bases and the J gene end by 1 base; junction bases not matched to a gene: 6. This CDR3 has 16 residues.

In the case of this clonotype: The junction departs from germline at one end; a sequencing error may be responsible. The gene calls are TRBV4-1 and TRBJ1-5; D remains unclear. CDR3 length equals 15 residues. From germline, CDR1 is MGHRA and CDR2 YSYEKL. CDR3 sequence (DNA): TGCGCCAGTAGCCAAGGTGGATGGGCCAATCAGCCCCAGCATTTT. It translates to CASSQGGWANQPQHF.

As regards this clonotype: At one end the junction does not follow the germline gene, possibly because of a read error. The V call is TRBV12-3 or TRBV12-4, the J call TRBJ2-3; the D is unclear. This CDR3 spans 15 amino acids. This CDR3 reads CASGPESVGTDMQYF. CDR3 nucleotide sequence: TGTGCCAGCGGCCCGGAGAGTGTCGGCACAGATATGCAGTATTTT.

The CDR3 sequence is CASSFLPNSPLHF. The CDR3, as DNA: TGTGCCAGTAGTTTTCTCCCGAATTCACCCCTCCACTTT. This sequence joins TRBV25-1 and TRBJ1-6, with unresolved D. Germline V gives CDR1 MGHDK, CDR2 SYGVNS. Trimming shortened V by 9 bases and J by 7 bases, and 13 bases separated the two germline ends. The CDR3 contains 13 residues.

About this clonotype itself: Sequence at one end of the junction differs from germline and may be a read error. V and J are TRBV11-2 and TRBJ2-5; D might be TRBD2 (5 bases). Germline CDR1 SGHAT, CDR2 FQNNGV. The CDR3 is 14 amino acids. The CDR3 DNA sequence: TGTGCCGGCAGCTCGTCGGGGATATTATTGTCCCAATACTTC. It encodes CAGSSSGILLSQYF.